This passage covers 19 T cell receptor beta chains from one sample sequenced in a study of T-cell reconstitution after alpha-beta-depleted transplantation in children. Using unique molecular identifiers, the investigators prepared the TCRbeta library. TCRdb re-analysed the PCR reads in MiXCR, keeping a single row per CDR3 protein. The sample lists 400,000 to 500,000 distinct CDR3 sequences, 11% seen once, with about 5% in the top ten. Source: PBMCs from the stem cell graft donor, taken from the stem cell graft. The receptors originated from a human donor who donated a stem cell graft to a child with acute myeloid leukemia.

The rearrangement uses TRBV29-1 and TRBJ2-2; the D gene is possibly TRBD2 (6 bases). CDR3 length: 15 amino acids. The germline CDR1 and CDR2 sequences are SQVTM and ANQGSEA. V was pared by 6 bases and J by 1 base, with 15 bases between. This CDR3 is CSVSRVGGNTGELFF. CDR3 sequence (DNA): TGCAGCGTCAGCAGGGTCGGGGGGAACACCGGGGAGCTGTTTTTT.

As DNA, the CDR3 is TGTGCCTGGAGTGGCGGGACAAAAGGCAATCAGCCCCAGCATTTT. It codes for CAWSGGTKGNQPQHF. The rearrangement links TRBV30 to TRBJ1-5, with D possibly matching TRBD1 (6 bases). The V and J ends lost 1 base and 2 bases respectively, with 12 bases between them. This CDR3 region has 15 residues. Germline CDR1 reads GTSNPN; CDR2 reads SVGIG (reference sequence).

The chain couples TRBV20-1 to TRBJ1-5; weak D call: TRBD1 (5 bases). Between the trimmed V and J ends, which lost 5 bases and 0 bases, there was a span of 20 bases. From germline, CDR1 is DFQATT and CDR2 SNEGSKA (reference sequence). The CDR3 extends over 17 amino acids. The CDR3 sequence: CSAPPAGNVNSNQPQHF. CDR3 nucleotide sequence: TGCAGTGCTCCCCCCGCAGGGAACGTTAATAGCAATCAGCCCCAGCATTTT.

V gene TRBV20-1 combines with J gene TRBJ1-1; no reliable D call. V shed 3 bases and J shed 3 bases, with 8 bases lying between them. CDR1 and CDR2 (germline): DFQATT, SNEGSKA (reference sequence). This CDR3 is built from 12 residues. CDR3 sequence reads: CSASLRDTEAFF. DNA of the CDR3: TGCAGTGCTAGTCTGCGAGACACTGAAGCTTTCTTT.

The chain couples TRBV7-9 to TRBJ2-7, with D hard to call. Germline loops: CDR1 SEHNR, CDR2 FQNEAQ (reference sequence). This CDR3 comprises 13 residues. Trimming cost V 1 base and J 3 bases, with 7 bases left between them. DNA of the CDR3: TGTGCCAGCAGCTTAGGTTCAGACTACGAGCAGTACTTC. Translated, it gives CASSLGSDYEQYF.

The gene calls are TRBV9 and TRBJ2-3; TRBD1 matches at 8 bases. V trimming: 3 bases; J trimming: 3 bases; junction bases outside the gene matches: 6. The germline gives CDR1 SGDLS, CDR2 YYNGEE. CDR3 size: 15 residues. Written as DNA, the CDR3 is TGTGCCAGCAGCGCCGTCCAGGGGGCTACAGATACGCAGTATTTT. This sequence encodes CASSAVQGATDTQYF.

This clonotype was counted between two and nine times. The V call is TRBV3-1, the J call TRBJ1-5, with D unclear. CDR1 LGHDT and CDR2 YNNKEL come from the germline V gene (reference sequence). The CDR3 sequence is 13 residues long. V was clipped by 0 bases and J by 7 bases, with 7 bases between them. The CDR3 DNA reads TGTGCCAGCAGCCAAGATAGTTTGCAGCCCCAGCATTTT. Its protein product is CASSQDSLQPQHF.

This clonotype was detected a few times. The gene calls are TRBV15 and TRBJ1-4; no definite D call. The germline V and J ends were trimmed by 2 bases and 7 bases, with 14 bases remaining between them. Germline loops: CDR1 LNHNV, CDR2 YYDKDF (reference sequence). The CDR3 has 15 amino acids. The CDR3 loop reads CATSRFREAGEKLFF. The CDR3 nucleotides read TGTGCCACCAGCAGATTCCGGGAGGCCGGTGAAAAACTGTTTTTT.

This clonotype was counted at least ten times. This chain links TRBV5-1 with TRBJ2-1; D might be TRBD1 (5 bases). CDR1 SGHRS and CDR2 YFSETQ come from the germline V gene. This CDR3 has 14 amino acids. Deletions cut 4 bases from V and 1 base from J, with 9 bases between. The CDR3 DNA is TGCGCCAGCAGCCCCCAGGGTTCCTACAATGAGCAGTTCTTC. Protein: CASSPQGSYNEQFF.

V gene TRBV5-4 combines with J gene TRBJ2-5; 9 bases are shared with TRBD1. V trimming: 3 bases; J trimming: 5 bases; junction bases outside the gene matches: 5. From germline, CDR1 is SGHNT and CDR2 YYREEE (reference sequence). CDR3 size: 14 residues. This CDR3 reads CASSSRDRVETQYF. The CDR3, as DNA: TGTGCCAGCAGCTCCCGGGACAGGGTGGAGACCCAGTACTTC.

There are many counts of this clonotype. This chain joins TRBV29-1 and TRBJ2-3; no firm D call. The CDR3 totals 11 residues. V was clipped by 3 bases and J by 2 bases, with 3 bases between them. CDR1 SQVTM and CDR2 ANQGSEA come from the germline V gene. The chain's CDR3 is CSVEVTDTQYF. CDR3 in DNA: TGCAGCGTTGAGGTCACAGATACGCAGTATTTT.

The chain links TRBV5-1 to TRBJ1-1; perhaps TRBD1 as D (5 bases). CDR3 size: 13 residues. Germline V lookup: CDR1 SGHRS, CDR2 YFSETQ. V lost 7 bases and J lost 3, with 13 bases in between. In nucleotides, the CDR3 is TGCGCCAGCTCCGGGACGGGTTACACTGAAGCTTTCTTT. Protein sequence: CASSGTGYTEAFF. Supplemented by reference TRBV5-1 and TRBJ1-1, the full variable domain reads KAGVTQTPRYLIKTRGQQVTLSCSPISGHRSVSWYQQTPGQGLQFLFEYFSETQRNKGNFPGRFSGRQFSNSRSEMNVSTLELGDSALYLCASSGTGYTEAFFGQGTRLTVV.

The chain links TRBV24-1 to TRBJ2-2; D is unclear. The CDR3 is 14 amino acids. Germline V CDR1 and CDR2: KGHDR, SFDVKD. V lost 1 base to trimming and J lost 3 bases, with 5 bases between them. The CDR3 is CATSDFTDTGELFF. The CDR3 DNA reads TGTGCCACCAGTGATTTTACAGACACCGGGGAGCTGTTTTTT.

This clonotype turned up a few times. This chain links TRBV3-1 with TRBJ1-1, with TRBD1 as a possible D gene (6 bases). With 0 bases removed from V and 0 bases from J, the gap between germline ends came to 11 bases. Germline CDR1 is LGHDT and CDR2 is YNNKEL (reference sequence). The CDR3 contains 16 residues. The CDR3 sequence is CASSQEGAPMNTEAFF. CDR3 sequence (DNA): TGTGCCAGCAGCCAAGAGGGGGCCCCGATGAACACTGAAGCTTTCTTT.

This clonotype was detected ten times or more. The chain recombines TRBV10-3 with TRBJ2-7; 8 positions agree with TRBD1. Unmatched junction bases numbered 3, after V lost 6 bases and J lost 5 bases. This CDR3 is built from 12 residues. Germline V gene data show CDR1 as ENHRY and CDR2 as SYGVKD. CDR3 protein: CAISYRGDEQYV. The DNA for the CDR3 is TGTGCCATCAGCTACAGGGGGGACGAGCAGTACGTC.

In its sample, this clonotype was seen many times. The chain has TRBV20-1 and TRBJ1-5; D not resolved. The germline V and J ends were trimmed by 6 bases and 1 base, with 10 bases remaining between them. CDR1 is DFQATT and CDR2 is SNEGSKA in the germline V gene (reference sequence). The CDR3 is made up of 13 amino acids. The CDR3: CSAQYRSNQPQHF. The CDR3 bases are TGCAGTGCGCAATACAGAAGCAATCAGCCCCAGCATTTT.

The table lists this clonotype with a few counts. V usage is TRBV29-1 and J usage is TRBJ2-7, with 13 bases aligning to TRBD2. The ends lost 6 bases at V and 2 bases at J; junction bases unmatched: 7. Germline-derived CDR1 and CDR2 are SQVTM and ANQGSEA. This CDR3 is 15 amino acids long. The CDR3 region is CSVGLAGVWAYEQYF. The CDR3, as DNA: TGCAGCGTCGGACTAGCGGGAGTTTGGGCCTACGAGCAGTACTTC.

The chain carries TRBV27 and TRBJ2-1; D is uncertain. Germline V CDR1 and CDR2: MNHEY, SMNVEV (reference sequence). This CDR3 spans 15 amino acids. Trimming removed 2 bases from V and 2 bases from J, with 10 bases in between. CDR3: CASSLVGITYNEQFF. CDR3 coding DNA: TGTGCCAGCAGTTTAGTGGGAATCACCTACAATGAGCAGTTCTTC.

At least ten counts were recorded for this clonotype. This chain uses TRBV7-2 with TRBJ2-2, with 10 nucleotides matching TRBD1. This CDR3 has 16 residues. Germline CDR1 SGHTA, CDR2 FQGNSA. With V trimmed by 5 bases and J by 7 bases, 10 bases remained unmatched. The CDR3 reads CASSPETDRGIGELFF. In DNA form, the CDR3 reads TGTGCCAGCAGCCCCGAAACGGACAGGGGGATCGGGGAGCTGTTTTTT.